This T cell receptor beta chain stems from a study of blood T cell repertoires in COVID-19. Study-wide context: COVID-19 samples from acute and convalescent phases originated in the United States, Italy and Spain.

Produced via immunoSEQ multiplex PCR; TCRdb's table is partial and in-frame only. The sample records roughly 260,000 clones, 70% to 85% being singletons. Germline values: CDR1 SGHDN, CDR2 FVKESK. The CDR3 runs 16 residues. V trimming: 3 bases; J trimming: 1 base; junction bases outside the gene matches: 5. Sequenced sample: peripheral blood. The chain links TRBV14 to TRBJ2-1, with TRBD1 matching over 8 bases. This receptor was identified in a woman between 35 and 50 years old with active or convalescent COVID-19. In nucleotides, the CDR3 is TGTGCCAGCAGCCAGACAGGGGCCAAATCCTACAATGAGCAGTTCTTC. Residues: CASSQTGAKSYNEQFF.